This T cell receptor beta chain comes out of a study of T cells in Graves' hyperthyroidism and ophthalmopathy. Broader study findings: The model identified upcoming ophthalmopathy a median about 6.5 months ahead of onset. Ophthalmopathy and stable hyperthyroidism were separated by a 13 V-J model. Most clonotypes that expanded in the thyroid above 0.001 also showed up in blood.

Notes on this clonotype: The antigen remains undetermined.

The source material, RNA transcripts, was used to amplify TCR beta CDR3 regions. The HTBI set primed first-round TCR CDR3 RT-PCR. TCRdb re-called the multiplex PCR reads with MiXCR, one entry per CDR3 protein. The data hold about 480,000 distinct CDR3 sequences, with about 22% observed a single time. This CDR3 has 13 amino acids. Trimming took off 11 bases at V and 6 bases at J, with 14 bases between the two ends. Germline CDR1 is SNHLY and CDR2 is FYNNEI. Clinicians diagnosed patients from clinical symptoms, serum thyroxine and TRAb, thyroid ultrasound and orbital computed tomography. The chain combines TRBV2 with TRBJ1-6; no clear D. Material for sequencing was blood. The sequence came from a woman between 70 and 85 years old with Graves' ophthalmopathy. Here the CDR3 reads CACTPGTNSPLHF. CDR3 nucleotides: TGTGCCTGCACCCCCGGCACTAATTCACCCCTCCACTTT.